This T cell receptor (beta chain) was captured in a study of blood T cell repertoires in COVID-19. Study at large: In each case, the material was cDNA or gDNA derived from T cells, B-cell-depleted T cells, or PBMCs.

V was trimmed by 1 base and J by 9 bases, leaving 13 bases between them. Germline CDR1 SGHAT, CDR2 FQNNGV. The length of the CDR3 is 13 residues. Original processing methods: The authors estimated nucleated cell counts from reference gene primer amplification. Measured with immunoSEQ multiplex PCR; TCRdb has only the in-frame clones, and not every one. V and J calls and clone size are as listed in that table; D and trimming were resolved from the DNA. The sample records 300,000 to 450,000 clones, 87% being singletons. Participants, roughly 18 to 90 years old, spanned fewer than 30 US areas. Each participant's cohort was designated according to participant-reported clinical history.

Material: PBMCs or T cells enriched from blood (not recorded which). The chain is built from TRBV11-2 and TRBJ2-7, with D perhaps TRBD1 (6 bases). The receptor was derived from a man in his forties in a cohort exposed to, infected with or recovered from COVID-19 (not recorded which). CDR3 DNA: TGTGCCAGCAGCTTAGTCCCAGGGGTGGTGCAGTACTTC. Its protein product is CASSLVPGVVQYF.